This T cell receptor beta chain was captured by sequencing in a study of T cells after yellow fever vaccination. Across the study: Fractions of limited cellularity were prepared by means of SMART-Seq v4 Ultra Low Input. Findings and limits, study-wide: Reappearance after the booster was observed for most primary-vaccination clones (roughly 95% CD4, more than 70% CD8). Secondary responses were weaker yet peaked faster, day 5 versus 15.

TCRdb ran MiXCR on the 5' RACE reads and lists one entry per CDR3 protein. The profile shows approximately 510,000 distinct CDR3 sequences, 21% of them singletons. For this clonotype: What it binds is unknown.

There are 15 residues in the CDR3. In germline, CDR1 is DFQATT, CDR2 SNEGSKA (reference sequence). The ends lost 4 bases at V and 6 bases at J; junction bases unmatched: 6. The chain recombines TRBV20-1 with TRBJ2-7, with 16 bases aligning to TRBD2. The clonotype originates from a man in his late teens or twenties who received the YFV17D yellow fever vaccine. This specimen consisted of PBMCs, obtained approximately 22 days after the first yellow fever vaccination. DNA for the CDR3: TGCAGTGCTACCGGGACTAGCGGGGGGGCGGTCGAGCAGTACTTC. This encodes CSATGTSGGAVEQYF.